Listed here is a single T cell receptor (beta chain). Antigen unknown. This entry is derived from a study of CD8+CD57+ T cells in acquired aplastic anemia. It was genomic DNA that served as the template for profiling TCR beta VDJ and CDR3. TCRdb fed the reads into MiXCR, producing one record per CDR3 protein. The table shows over 250,000 distinct CDR3 sequences, with under 60% occurring only once. The study's findings and limits: Approximately 29 was the count of CD8+ CDR3 sequences that patients shared with controls.

Patients included in sequencing had previously demonstrated CD8+CD57+ cell expansion by flow cytometry. The TCR was taken from a human donor with aplastic anemia. The sequencing input was sorted CD4+, CD8+, or CD8+CD57+ T cells (not recorded which) from PBMCs.

The CDR3 loop reads CASSVQLEGEQYF. CDR3 nucleotides: TGTGCCAGCAGTGTCCAACTTGAGGGAGAGCAGTACTTC. The chain carries TRBV2 and TRBJ2-7; D perhaps matches TRBD2 (5 bases). Germline loops: CDR1 SNHLY, CDR2 FYNNEI. V lost 4 bases and J lost 7, with 14 bases in between. There are 13 residues in the CDR3.